The present entry profiles one TCR beta chain with its context. Its antigen remains unknown. Running of the assay took place at deep level. Produced via immunoSEQ multiplex PCR; TCRdb's table is partial and in-frame only. The sample carries 2.3 million or so clones, approximately 93% recorded once. This entry belongs to a study of shared clonotypes between healthy human individuals. Across the whole study: Three plates were used per donor for CD4 naive, three for CD4 memory, two for CD8 naive and one for CD8 memory. Study-wide results and limits: When compared with the clonotypes that were shared by all four sorted-subset donors, the non-shared clonotypes turned out to have lower generation probabilities.

V was shortened by 4 bases and J by 1 base, with 10 bases between the two germline ends. This CDR3 region has 14 residues. Germline V gives CDR1 SGHAT, CDR2 FQDESV (reference sequence). The TCR was taken from a man between 18 and 35 years old in good health. Some clones in this sample may be carry-over from other donors' samples. The source material was naive CD4+ T cells from PBMCs. Subset indicated: CD45RA+ positively selected. This chain joins TRBV11-1 and TRBJ2-5; weak D call: TRBD2 (6 bases). The CDR3 sequence is CASSYGGPQETQYF. In DNA, the CDR3 is TGTGCCAGCAGCTACGGGGGTCCCCAAGAGACCCAGTACTTC.